This T cell receptor beta chain was observed in a study of cytotoxic CD8 clonotypes in ibrutinib-treated CLL. Clones were sequenced by immunoSEQ multiplex PCR, and TCRdb holds only the in-frame ones, with some missing. Here the sample spans 300,000 or so clones, 67% being singletons. CDR3 length: 15 residues. The trim removed 0 bases at V and 6 bases at J, leaving 8 bases unmatched. Germline V gives CDR1 SGHDT, CDR2 YYEEEE. The sequencing here drew on PBMCs, taken after 36 months of ibrutinib treatment. The J gene is TRBJ1-2, the V gene TRBV5-6, with 7 bases matching TRBD1. The clonotype was recovered from a human donor with chronic lymphocytic leukemia. The CDR3 reads CASSLAIQGLDGYTF. The DNA of the CDR3 is TGTGCCAGCAGCTTGGCAATACAGGGGCTGGATGGCTACACCTTC.